These 4 T cell receptor beta chains came from one sample sequenced in a study of shared T cell receptors in the human thymus (dated by TCRdb to the early 2020s). The library relied on the immunoSEQ multiplex PCR assay. Sourced from immuneACCESS, this table was stored by TCRdb with only in-frame sequences that have V and J called. A share of the clones is absent; for the studies checked, an unresolved V gene accounts for under half, and the remainder has no known explanation. This sample is represented by more than 550,000 clones; 70% to 90% of them were singletons. The biggest ten clones account for about 0.0098% of the sample. This sample also belongs to another study, concerning human thymus T cells.

The specimen sequenced was thymocytes. These receptors all stem from a girl under two years old with a congenital heart defect. Donor details come from another sample of the same person, matched by shared clones.

The rearrangement links TRBV27 to TRBJ1-2; TRBD1 is a possible D gene (6 bases). Looked up from germline, CDR1 is MNHEY and CDR2 is SMNVEV (reference sequence). The CDR3 spans 14 residues. The ends were cut back, 5 bases at V and 2 bases at J, with 12 bases in the middle. CDR3 DNA sequence: TGTGCCAGCAGTCTCCTCGGACAGAACTATGGCTACACCTTC. Translating it yields CASSLLGQNYGYTF.

The chain couples TRBV7-9 to TRBJ1-2, with 9 bases fitting TRBD1. The ends lost 2 bases at V and 8 bases at J; junction bases unmatched: 9. The CDR3 has 15 residues. CDR1 is SEHNR and CDR2 is FQNEAQ in the germline V gene (reference sequence). For the CDR3, the DNA is TGTGCCAGCAGCTTATCACGGGACAGGGTAAACGGCTACACCTTC. Translation gives CASSLSRDRVNGYTF.

V and J are TRBV2 and TRBJ2-7; D call uncertain. Germline lookup yields CDR1 SNHLY and CDR2 FYNNEI. Trimming pared 0 bases from V and 1 base from J, leaving 7 bases between. The CDR3 extends over 14 amino acids. CDR3 residues: CASSEANRSYEQYF. In nucleotides, the CDR3 is TGTGCCAGCAGTGAAGCGAACAGATCCTACGAGCAGTACTTC. The variable domain in full, with the rest retrieved from reference TRBV2 and TRBJ2-7, is EPEVTQTPSHQVTQMGQEVILRCVPISNHLYFYWYRQILGQKVEFLVSFYNNEISEKSEIFDDQFSVERPDGSNFTLKIRSTKLEDSAMYFCASSEANRSYEQYFGPGTRLTVT.

This clone was counted a few times. The V gene is TRBV2, the J gene TRBJ1-6; 9 bases line up with TRBD1. The germline gives CDR1 SNHLY, CDR2 FYNNEI. The CDR3 loop spans 20 amino acids. Trimming removed 5 bases from V and 1 base from J; junction bases left unmatched: 15. The CDR3 sequence is CASSRINSGQGFSYNSPLHF. The DNA for the CDR3 is TGTGCCAGCAGTCGAATAAACTCGGGACAGGGATTTTCCTATAATTCACCCCTCCACTTT.